The clone carrying this T cell receptor beta chain was found a few times. The antigen is not known. Samples were taken several times over chemoradiotherapy. The source of the sample is a study of chemoradiotherapy in HPV16-positive cancers. Overall study: Candidate HPV-specific clones and shared TCR motifs came from a couple of HPV16-positive patients.

Using immunoSEQ multiplex PCR, the repertoire was profiled, and TCRdb retains in-frame clones only, with some absent. The sample lists several thousand clones; under 80% were seen once. Overall study findings and caveats: Candidate HPV-specific clones and E7-related TCR motifs grew in tumor during treatment.

This receptor was identified in a human donor with HPV-associated anogenital cancer. This material consisted of tumor tissue, taken from a patient who underwent chemoradiotherapy.

CDR3 residues: CSVIRTRGQETQYF. The CDR3 coding sequence is TGCAGCGTTATCCGGACCCGCGGGCAAGAGACCCAGTACTTC. The V and J genes are TRBV29-1 and TRBJ2-5; D is possibly TRBD2 (5 bases). Looked up from germline, CDR1 is SQVTM and CDR2 is ANQGSEA. This CDR3 is 14 amino acids long. The V end was cut by 5 bases, the J end by 2 bases, with 15 bases between.